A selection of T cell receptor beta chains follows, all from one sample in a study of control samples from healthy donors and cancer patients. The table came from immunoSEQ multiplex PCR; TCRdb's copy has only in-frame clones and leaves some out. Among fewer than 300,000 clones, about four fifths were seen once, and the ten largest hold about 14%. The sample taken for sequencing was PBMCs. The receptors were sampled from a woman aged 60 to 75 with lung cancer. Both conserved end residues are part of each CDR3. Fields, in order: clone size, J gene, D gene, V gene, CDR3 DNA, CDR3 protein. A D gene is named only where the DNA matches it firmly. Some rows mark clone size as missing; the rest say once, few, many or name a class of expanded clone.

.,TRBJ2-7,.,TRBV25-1,TGTGCCAGCAGCGAGGACTACTACGCCGAGCAGTACTTC,CASSEDYYAEQYF
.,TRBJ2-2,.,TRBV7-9,TGTGCCAGCAGCTCCCTGGGGGCTAACACCGGGGAGCTGTTTTTT,CASSSLGANTGELFF
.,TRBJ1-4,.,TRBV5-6,TGTGCCAGCAGCTTAGAGCCCAATGAAAAACTGTTTTTT,CASSLEPNEKLFF
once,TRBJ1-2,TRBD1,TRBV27,TGTGCCAGCAGCCCCACAGGGGGCGCGGGTGGTGGCTACACCTTC,CASSPTGGAGGGYTF
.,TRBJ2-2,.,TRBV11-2,TGTGCCAGCAGCCCGACAGGTCTTACGAGCGCCGGGGAGCTGTTTTTT,CASSPTGLTSAGELFF
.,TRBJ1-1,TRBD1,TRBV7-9,TGTGTTCCCGGGACAGGGGGCCTGAACACTGAAGCTTTCTTT,CVPGTGGLNTEAFF
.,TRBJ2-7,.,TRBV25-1,TGTGCCAGCAGGGGATACAACACCTACGAGCAGTACTTC,CASRGYNTYEQYF
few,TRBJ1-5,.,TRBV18,TGTGCCAGCTCACCAGCCAATCAGCCCCAGCATTTT,CASSPANQPQHF
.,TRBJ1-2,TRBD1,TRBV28,TGTGCCAGCAGCTCCGGGACAGGGGGCTTCAGCTATGGCTACACCTTC,CASSSGTGGFSYGYTF
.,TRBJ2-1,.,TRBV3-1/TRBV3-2,TGTGCCAGCAGCCAAAGTACTGACAATGAGCAGTTCTTC,CASSQSTDNEQFF
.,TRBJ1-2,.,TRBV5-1,TGCGCCAGCAGAAGGGACAAGGGCTACACCTTC,CASRRDKGYTF
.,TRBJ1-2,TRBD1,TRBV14,TGTGCCAGCAGCCCAGGGGGCGGGTATGGCTACACCTTC,CASSPGGGYGYTF
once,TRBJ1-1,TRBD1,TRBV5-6,TGTGCCAGCAGCTCGGACAGGGGGTACAGTGAAGCTTTCTTT,CASSSDRGYSEAFF
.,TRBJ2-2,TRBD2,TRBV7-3,TGTGCCAGCAGCCTGGGACTAGGAACCGTCCCCGGGGAGCTGTTTTTT,CASSLGLGTVPGELFF
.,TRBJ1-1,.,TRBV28,TGTGCCAGCAGTCCCCCGGCCTACACTGAAGCTTTCTTT,CASSPPAYTEAFF
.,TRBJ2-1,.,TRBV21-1,TGTGCCAGCAGCAGTACCGGGACTAGCGGGATGGGTGCAGGTGAGCAGTTCTTC,CASSSTGTSGMGAGEQFF
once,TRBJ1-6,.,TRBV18,TGTGCCAGCTCACCCGGTAGGACAGATAATTCACCCCTCCACTTT,CASSPGRTDNSPLHF
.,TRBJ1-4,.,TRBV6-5,TGTGCCAGCAGTTCTTCTCCAACTGCTGAAAAACTGTTTTTT,CASSSSPTAEKLFF
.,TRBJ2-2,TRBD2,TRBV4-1,TGCGCCAGCAGTCAAGCATCTGGAGCTAGCGGGAGAACCGGGGAGCTGTTTTTT,CASSQASGASGRTGELFF
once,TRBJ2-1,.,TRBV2,TGTGCCAGCAGTCGCCCCCCCGGTAGCTCCTACAATGAGCAGTTCTTC,CASSRPPGSSYNEQFF
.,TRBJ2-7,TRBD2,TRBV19,TGTGCCAGTAGTATGGAGCGGGGGGGATACGAGCAGTACTTC,CASSMERGGYEQYF
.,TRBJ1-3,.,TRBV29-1,TGCAGCGTACTAACCCCCAGGCGCTCTGGAAACACCATATATTTT,CSVLTPRRSGNTIYF
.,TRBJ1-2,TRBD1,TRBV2,TGTGCCAGCAACCGGGACAGGGGGCAGGGCTACACCTTC,CASNRDRGQGYTF
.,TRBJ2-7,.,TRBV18,TGTGCCAGCTCACCACTCCAGGGAATCGTTTACGAGCAGTACTTC,CASSPLQGIVYEQYF
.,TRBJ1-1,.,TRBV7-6,TGTGCCAGCAGTGCCTCAGGGAACACTGAAGCTTTCTTT,CASSASGNTEAFF
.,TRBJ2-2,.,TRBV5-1,TGCGCCAGCAGCTTGTGGCAGGGAGCCACCGGGGAGCTGTTTTTT,CASSLWQGATGELFF
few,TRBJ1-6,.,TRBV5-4,TGTGCCAGCAGCTTGGGGGGGGTCGGCCGCGGTTCCCTCCACTTT,CASSLGGVGRGSLHF
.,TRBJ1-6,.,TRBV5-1,TGCGCCAGCAGCTTGTGGCATTTGGGGCCCGAGTATAATTCACCCCTCCACTTT,CASSLWHLGPEYNSPLHF
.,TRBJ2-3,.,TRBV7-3,TGTGCCAGCAGACCGGGAGCCAGTGTGACAGGCACAGATACGCAGTATTTT,CASRPGASVTGTDTQYF
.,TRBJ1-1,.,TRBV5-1,TGCGCCAGCAGCTTGGATGAGAGTAGCACTGAAGCTTTCTTT,CASSLDESSTEAFF
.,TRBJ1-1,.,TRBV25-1,TGTGCCAGCAGTGAATCAGGGGAAAGGACTGAAGCTTTCTTT,CASSESGERTEAFF
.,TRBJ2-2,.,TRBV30,TGTGCCTGGAGTCTACAGAACACCGGGGAGCTGTTTTTT,CAWSLQNTGELFF
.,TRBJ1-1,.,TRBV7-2,TGTGCCAGCAGCTTCTTGGGAGTTGAAGCTTTCTTT,CASSFLGVEAFF
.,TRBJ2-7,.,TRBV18,TGTGCCAGCTCACCACCGGTCAGCAACGAGCAGTACTTC,CASSPPVSNEQYF
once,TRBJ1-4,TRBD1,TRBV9,TGTGCCAGCAGCCCGGGGACAGGGGGCTTTGAAAAACTGTTTTTT,CASSPGTGGFEKLFF
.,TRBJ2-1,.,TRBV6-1,TGTGCCAGCAGTGAAGGTCATGGTTCCTACAATGAGCAGTTCTTC,CASSEGHGSYNEQFF
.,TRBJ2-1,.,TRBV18,TGTGCCAGCTCACCAAAGCGGGCGGACTCCTACAATGAGCAGTTCTTC,CASSPKRADSYNEQFF
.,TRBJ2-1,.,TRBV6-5,TGTGCCAGCAGCTACGAGGGCGGTCGGCAGTTCTTC,CASSYEGGRQFF
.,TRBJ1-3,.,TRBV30,TGTGCCTGGAGGACTGGAAACACCATATATTTT,CAWRTGNTIYF
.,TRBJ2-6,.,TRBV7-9,TGTGCCAGCAGCTTACGCGACGGCCCCTCTGGGGCCAACGTCCTGACTTTC,CASSLRDGPSGANVLTF
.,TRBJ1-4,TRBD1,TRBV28,TGTGCCAGCAGCTCCGGGACAGTAAATGAAAAACTGTTTTTT,CASSSGTVNEKLFF
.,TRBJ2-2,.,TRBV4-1,TGCGCCAGCAGCCAAGTGCCAGGGAGCACCGGGGAGCTGTTTTTT,CASSQVPGSTGELFF
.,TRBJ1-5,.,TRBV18,TGTGCCAGCTCACCGGGTTCCAGTGGGCGGCCCCAGCATTTT,CASSPGSSGRPQHF
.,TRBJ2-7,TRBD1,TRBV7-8,TGTGCCAGCAGCGTGACAGGGGTCGAGCAGTACTTC,CASSVTGVEQYF